This passage covers 2 T cell receptor beta chains from one sample sequenced in a study of CD8 T cells in ankylosing spondylitis. TCRdb fed the 5' RACE reads into MiXCR, producing one record per CDR3 protein. The data contain 200,000 to 300,000 distinct CDR3 sequences, roughly 32% of them seen just once; the ten biggest clones take up 4% to 5%. Material: blood, either unsorted or a sorted T cell fraction (not recorded which). All receptors come from a male donor with ankylosing spondylitis or in good health (not recorded which).

The chain is built from TRBV12-3 or TRBV12-4 and TRBJ1-2; a possible D gene is TRBD1 (6 bases). The CDR3 has 15 amino acids. Trimming cost V 4 bases and J 3 bases, with 15 bases left between them. This chain's CDR3 is CASSSSDRPYYGYTF. The CDR3 region has the DNA TGTGCCAGCAGTTCCTCGGACAGACCTTACTATGGCTACACCTTC.

This clonotype came up a few times. V is TRBV20-1 and J is TRBJ2-1; 10 bases match TRBD2. The CDR3 sequence is 13 residues long. The V gene's germline CDR1 is DFQATT and CDR2 SNEGSKA (reference sequence). V dropped 5 bases and J dropped 8; count of bases not matched to a gene: 6. CDR3 sequence reads: CSAESGGAYEQFF. CDR3 nucleotide sequence: TGCAGTGCTGAAAGCGGGGGGGCCTATGAGCAGTTCTTC.